The 24 T cell receptor beta chains below were found in one sample sequenced in a study of cytomegalovirus exposure and HLA in healthy donors. The PCR ran on 60 Vbeta and 13 Jbeta primers. Profiled with immunoSEQ multiplex PCR; TCRdb holds only in-frame clones, not every one. The sample consists of roughly 93,000 clones, about three quarters of them appearing once. Sequenced material: PBMCs. These TCRs come from a human donor in good health.

The chain combines TRBV6-5 with TRBJ2-7, with a weak D call TRBD1 (6 bases). The CDR3 loop spans 16 amino acids. CDR1 and CDR2 (germline): MNHEY, SVGAGI. V dropped 3 bases and J dropped 6 bases, with 21 bases sitting between them. DNA of the CDR3: TGTGCCAGCAGTTATTTCGCTAGGGGCAGGGGACCCGAGCAGTACTTC. This gives the protein CASSYFARGRGPEQYF.

The chain combines TRBV7-8 with TRBJ1-1; D gene uncertain. With 0 bases removed from V and 1 base from J, the gap between germline ends came to 6 bases. The CDR3 is 14 amino acids. Per the germline V gene, CDR1 is SGHVS and CDR2 is FQNEAQ. The CDR3 reads CASSLAHGNTEAFF. The CDR3 nucleotides read TGTGCCAGCAGCTTAGCGCACGGGAACACTGAAGCTTTCTTT.

This clone was seen only a few times. In DNA form, the CDR3 reads TGTGCCAGCAGTTTGAACAGGGGCCGGAACACTGAAGCTTTCTTT. Amino acids: CASSLNRGRNTEAFF. J is TRBJ1-1 and V is TRBV27; 7 bases are a match to TRBD1. Germline V gene lookup returns CDR1 MNHEY and CDR2 SMNVEV (reference sequence). CDR3 length equals 15 residues. With 3 bases clipped from V and 1 base from J, the junction kept 5 bases outside the gene matches.

The chain combines TRBV2 with TRBJ1-5; D is perhaps TRBD1 (5 bases). The CDR3 is made up of 14 amino acids. The V end lost 6 bases, the J end lost 3 bases, and 12 bases lay between the germline ends. Germline values: CDR1 SNHLY, CDR2 FYNNEI. The CDR3 DNA sequence: TGTGCCAGCAGCACTGACAGTTACAATCAGCCCCAGCATTTT. This codes for CASSTDSYNQPQHF.

This clone has only a few counts. The chain recombines TRBV27 with TRBJ2-1, with 8 bases matching TRBD1. With V trimmed by 4 bases and J by 6 bases, 14 bases remained unmatched. The germline V gene has CDR1 MNHEY and CDR2 SMNVEV (reference sequence). This CDR3 is 17 amino acids long. The CDR3 DNA sequence: TGTGCCAGCAGTTCCAGGGGGCTGCAGGGTACGGTCAATGAGCAGTTCTTC. It codes for CASSSRGLQGTVNEQFF.

CDR3 amino acids: CASFPTWNTGELFF. CDR3 nucleotide sequence: TGTGCCAGCTTTCCTACGTGGAACACCGGGGAGCTGTTTTTT. The V gene is TRBV6-6, the J gene TRBJ2-2; unclear D gene. The V end was cut by 8 bases, the J end by 1 base, with 11 bases between. CDR1 is MNHNY, CDR2 SVGAGI, per germline (reference sequence). CDR3 length: 14 residues.

This sequence joins TRBV5-1 and TRBJ2-2; 10 nucleotides agree with TRBD1. Losses at the gene ends were 3 bases for V and 0 bases for J; bases not matched to a gene: 5. Germline values: CDR1 SGHRS, CDR2 YFSETQ. The CDR3 runs to 17 residues. The CDR3 bases are TGCGCCAGCAGCTCATCGACAGGGGGCACGAACACCGGGGAGCTGTTTTTT. Its translation is CASSSSTGGTNTGELFF.

This clone appeared a single time. V gene TRBV13 combines with J gene TRBJ2-1; tentative D call: TRBD2 (5 bases). The germline V gene has CDR1 PRHDT and CDR2 FYEKMQ (reference sequence). With 5 bases removed from V and 6 bases from J, the gap between germline ends came to 32 bases. CDR3 length: 20 residues. CDR3 nucleotide sequence: TGTGCCAGCAGCGAACTCCGAGGGTTTGGACGCTCACCCCCATCCAATGAGCAGTTCTTC. Protein sequence: CASSELRGFGRSPPSNEQFF.

The CDR3 here is CASSPGGGHTEAFF. The DNA for the CDR3 is TGTGCCAGTAGTCCGGGAGGCGGGCACACTGAAGCTTTCTTT. V gene TRBV19 combines with J gene TRBJ1-1; D is undetermined. Trimming took off 5 bases at V and 3 bases at J, with 13 bases between the two ends. Germline CDR1 and CDR2: LNHDA and SQIVND (reference sequence). The CDR3 is 14 amino acids. The full variable domain, rest sourced from reference TRBV19 and TRBJ1-1, is DGGITQSPKYLFRKEGQNVTLSCEQNLNHDAMYWYRQDPGQGLRLIYYSQIVNDFQKGDIAEGYSVSREKKESFPLTVTSAQKNPTAFYLCASSPGGGHTEAFFGQGTRLTVV.

This clone was counted a few times. This chain links TRBV6-6 with TRBJ2-7; 7 positions agree with TRBD2. The germline gives CDR1 MNHNY, CDR2 SVGAGI (reference sequence). Trimming at V came to 0 bases and at J to 5 bases, leaving 4 bases not matched to a gene. The CDR3 extends over 14 amino acids. The CDR3 reads CASSYSREFDEQYF. DNA for the CDR3: TGTGCCAGCAGTTACTCGCGGGAGTTTGACGAGCAGTACTTC.

V usage is TRBV11-2 and J usage is TRBJ1-2; the D gene is possibly TRBD1 (6 bases). The ends were cut back, 0 bases at V and 5 bases at J, with 13 bases in the middle. The CDR3 loop spans 15 amino acids. In germline, CDR1 is SGHAT, CDR2 FQNNGV. The CDR3 DNA sequence: TGTGCCAGCAGCTTAGAGGCAGGGACACTTTATGGCTACACCTTC. Protein product: CASSLEAGTLYGYTF.

This sequence joins TRBV10-3 and TRBJ1-1; 10 positions match TRBD1. The CDR3 totals 15 residues. Germline V gene sequence: CDR1 ENHRY, CDR2 SYGVKD. J gave up 0 bases and V 6 bases, and 4 bases lay outside the gene matches. CDR3 region: CAIRGDRGLNTEAFF. Here the CDR3 DNA reads TGTGCCATCAGGGGCGACAGGGGGCTGAACACTGAAGCTTTCTTT.

Only one count was recorded for this clone. V usage is TRBV5-1 and J usage is TRBJ2-7; D is ambiguous. Per the germline V gene, CDR1 is SGHRS and CDR2 is YFSETQ. The CDR3 sequence is 14 residues long. Deletions cut 0 bases from V and 0 bases from J, with 7 bases between. CDR3 coding DNA: TGCGCCAGCAGCTTGGGTCCTACCTCCTACGAGCAGTACTTC. It is translated as CASSLGPTSYEQYF.

Many counts were recorded for this clone. The J gene is TRBJ1-1, the V gene TRBV5-5; 8 nucleotides agree with TRBD1. This CDR3 contains 15 residues. V gave up 4 bases and J gave up 2 bases; unmatched junction bases: 7. CDR1 and CDR2 from the germline V gene are SGHKS and YYEKEE (reference sequence). CDR3 bases: TGTGCCAGCAGCCCGACAGGGGATATCAACACTGAAGCTTTCTTT. Translation gives CASSPTGDINTEAFF.

This sequence joins TRBV5-1 and TRBJ2-5, with 12 positions matching TRBD2. Germline values: CDR1 SGHRS, CDR2 YFSETQ. J gave up 5 bases and V 4 bases, and 6 bases lay outside the gene matches. There are 15 residues in the CDR3. CDR3 in DNA: TGCGCCAGCAGCCCGACTAGCGGGGGTTGGGAGACCCAGTACTTC. Protein: CASSPTSGGWETQYF.

The chain carries TRBV10-1 and TRBJ2-2, with TRBD2 matching over 11 bases. The trim removed 4 bases at V and 7 bases at J, leaving 5 bases unmatched. The germline V gene encodes CDR1 WNHNN and CDR2 SYGVQD (reference sequence). The CDR3 loop spans 15 amino acids. DNA for the CDR3: TGCGCCAGCAGTGGGGATCTAGCGGGAGGCGGGGAGCTGTTTTTT. Amino acids: CASSGDLAGGGELFF.

This clone was recorded a few times. The chain uses TRBV5-1 and TRBJ2-4, with 13 bases that match TRBD2. Germline loops: CDR1 SGHRS, CDR2 YFSETQ. Losses at the gene ends were 0 bases for V and 1 base for J; bases not matched to a gene: 13. This CDR3 is built from 21 residues. Written as DNA, the CDR3 is TGCGCCAGCAGCTTGGCTAAACTAGCGGGGGGGCCTGGTCTTGCCAAAAACATTCAGTACTTC. Translated, it gives CASSLAKLAGGPGLAKNIQYF.

J is TRBJ1-2 and V is TRBV29-1; D remains unclear. With 4 bases removed from V and 1 base from J, the gap between germline ends came to 13 bases. The CDR3 contains 14 residues. Germline V lookup: CDR1 SQVTM, CDR2 ANQGSEA. CDR3 in DNA: TGCAGCGTTGTTGGAATCGGCGGTAACTATGGCTACACCTTC. Translating gives CSVVGIGGNYGYTF.

This clone appeared a few times. The V call is TRBV5-1, the J call TRBJ1-4; 7 positions match TRBD1. Per germline, CDR1 SGHRS and CDR2 YFSETQ. The ends lost 4 bases at V and 2 bases at J; junction bases unmatched: 2. The CDR3 is 14 residues long. This CDR3 is CASSPGGTNEKLFF. CDR3 coding DNA: TGCGCCAGCAGCCCAGGGGGTACTAATGAAAAACTGTTTTTT.

The CDR3 sequence: CASSSIRGAPSSYEQYF. CDR3 nucleotides: TGTGCCAGCAGCTCCATCCGAGGCGCACCGTCCTCCTACGAGCAGTACTTC. J is TRBJ2-7 and V is TRBV11-2; D is uncertain. The ends were cut back, 4 bases at V and 0 bases at J, with 19 bases in the middle. Germline CDR1 is SGHAT and CDR2 is FQNNGV. The CDR3 runs to 17 residues.

The V and J genes are TRBV5-4 and TRBJ2-1; 9 bases match TRBD2. CDR1 SGHNT and CDR2 YYREEE come from the germline V gene (reference sequence). With V trimmed by 2 bases and J by 5 bases, 5 bases remained unmatched. The CDR3 runs to 15 residues. The CDR3 DNA reads TGTGCCAGCAGCTTTAGCGGGAGCCGAAACAATGAGCAGTTCTTC. It codes for CASSFSGSRNNEQFF.

This chain connects TRBV2 to TRBJ2-7; 8 bases align to TRBD1. The V and J ends lost 8 bases and 1 base, in that order; junction bases with no gene match: 10. Germline V gene sequence: CDR1 SNHLY, CDR2 FYNNEI. There are 15 residues in the CDR3. DNA for the CDR3: TGTGCCAGCCTAAATACCTGGACAGGGTCCTACGAGCAGTACTTC. Amino acid sequence: CASLNTWTGSYEQYF. Variable domain in full (rest from reference TRBV2 and TRBJ2-7): EPEVTQTPSHQVTQMGQEVILRCVPISNHLYFYWYRQILGQKVEFLVSFYNNEISEKSEIFDDQFSVERPDGSNFTLKIRSTKLEDSAMYFCASLNTWTGSYEQYFGPGTRLTVT.

This chain connects TRBV9 to TRBJ1-2, with TRBD1 matching over 9 bases. The CDR3 consists of 15 residues. Germline V gives CDR1 SGDLS, CDR2 YYNGEE. With 0 bases clipped from V and 7 bases from J, the junction kept 7 bases outside the gene matches. CDR3 sequence (DNA): TGTGCCAGCAGCGTAGAACTGGGACAGGGCAGTGGCTACACCTTC. Protein sequence: CASSVELGQGSGYTF.

The chain carries TRBV13 and TRBJ2-3, with a tentative D call TRBD2 (6 bases). Trimming took 5 bases from V and 2 from J, leaving 17 bases between them. The CDR3 sequence is 16 residues long. Germline CDR1 is PRHDT and CDR2 is FYEKMQ (reference sequence). CDR3 DNA: TGTGCCAGCAGCCTCCAGGATAGCGGCTTCACAGATACGCAGTATTTT. Translating gives CASSLQDSGFTDTQYF. Complete variable domain (other parts from reference TRBV13 and TRBJ2-3): AAGVIQSPRHLIKEKRETATLKCYPIPRHDTVYWYQQGPGQDPQFLISFYEKMQSDKGSIPDRFSAQQFSDYHSELNMSSLELGDSALYFCASSLQDSGFTDTQYFGPGTRLTVL.